This T cell receptor beta chain was retrieved from a study of human T cells and chemical hapten exposure. The CDR3 is 11 amino acids. Trimming removed 2 bases from V and 6 bases from J, with 1 base in between. The germline V gene has CDR1 WNHNN and CDR2 SYGVQD (reference sequence). This clonotype was observed a few times. One entry per CDR3 protein, called by TCRdb with MiXCR from the RACE reads. Of 70,000 to 85,000 distinct CDR3 sequences in the sample, roughly 8.6% were seen once. As to time point: healthy volunteer bleed at 6 weeks. Unfractionated whole blood was the source of the extracted total RNA.

Sequenced material: whole blood. The genes are TRBV10-1 and TRBJ2-2; no reliable D call. This receptor was obtained from a male donor in good health. Some clones in this sample may be carry-over from other donors' samples. Here the CDR3 DNA reads TGCGCCAGCAGTGAGGCCGGGGAGCTGTTTTTT. Translation gives CASSEAGELFF.